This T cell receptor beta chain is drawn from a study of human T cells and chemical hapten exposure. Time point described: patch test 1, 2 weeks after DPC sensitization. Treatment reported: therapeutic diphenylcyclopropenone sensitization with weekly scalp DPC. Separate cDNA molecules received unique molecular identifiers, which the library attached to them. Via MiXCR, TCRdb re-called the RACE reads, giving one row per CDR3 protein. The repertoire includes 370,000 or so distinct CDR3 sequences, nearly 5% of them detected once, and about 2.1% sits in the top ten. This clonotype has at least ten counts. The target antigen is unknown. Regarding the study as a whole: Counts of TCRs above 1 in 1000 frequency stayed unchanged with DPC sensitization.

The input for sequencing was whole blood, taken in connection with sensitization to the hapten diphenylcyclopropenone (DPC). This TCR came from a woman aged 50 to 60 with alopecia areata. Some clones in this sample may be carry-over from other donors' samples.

The CDR3 loop is CASSPGFTDTQYF. For the CDR3, the DNA is TGTGCCAGCAGCCCCGGGTTCACAGATACGCAGTATTTT. The chain links TRBV12-3 or TRBV12-4 to TRBJ2-3; D gene uncertain. CDR3 size: 13 residues. Trimming shortened V by 6 bases and J by 2 bases, and 9 bases separated the two germline ends.